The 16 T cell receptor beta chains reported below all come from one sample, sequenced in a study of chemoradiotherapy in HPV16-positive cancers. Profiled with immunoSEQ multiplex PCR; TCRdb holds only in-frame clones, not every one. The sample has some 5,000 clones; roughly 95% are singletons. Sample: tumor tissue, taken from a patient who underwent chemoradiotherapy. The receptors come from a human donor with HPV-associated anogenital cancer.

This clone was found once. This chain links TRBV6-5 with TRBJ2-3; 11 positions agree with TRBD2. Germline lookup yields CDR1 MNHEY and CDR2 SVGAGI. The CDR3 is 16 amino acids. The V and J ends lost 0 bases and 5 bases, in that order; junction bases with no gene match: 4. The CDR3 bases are TGTGCCAGCAGTTACTCCCTAGCGGGAGGCAGAGATACGCAGTATTTT. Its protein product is CASSYSLAGGRDTQYF.

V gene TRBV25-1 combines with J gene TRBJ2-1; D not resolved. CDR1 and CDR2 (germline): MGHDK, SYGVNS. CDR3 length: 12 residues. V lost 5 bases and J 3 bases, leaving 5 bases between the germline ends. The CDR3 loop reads CASSPDYNEQFF. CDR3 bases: TGTGCCAGCAGTCCAGACTACAATGAGCAGTTCTTC. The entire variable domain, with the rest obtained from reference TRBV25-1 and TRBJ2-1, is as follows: EADIYQTPRYLVIGTGKKITLECSQTMGHDKMYWYQQDPGMELHLIHYSYGVNSTEKGDLSSESTVSRIRTEHFPLTLESARPSHTSQYLCASSPDYNEQFFGPGTRLTVL.

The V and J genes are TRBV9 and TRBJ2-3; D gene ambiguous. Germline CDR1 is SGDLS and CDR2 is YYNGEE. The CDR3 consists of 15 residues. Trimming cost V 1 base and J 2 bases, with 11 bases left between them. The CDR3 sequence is CASSVSGRTTDTQYF. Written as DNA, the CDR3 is TGTGCCAGCAGCGTATCAGGCAGAACCACAGATACGCAGTATTTT.

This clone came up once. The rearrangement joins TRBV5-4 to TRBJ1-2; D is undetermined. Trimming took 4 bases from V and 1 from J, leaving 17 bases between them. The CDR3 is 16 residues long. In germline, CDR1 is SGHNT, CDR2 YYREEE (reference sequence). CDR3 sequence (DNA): TGTGCCAGCAGCCCAGCTATGGCACAGTTTAACTATGGCTACACCTTC. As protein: CASSPAMAQFNYGYTF.

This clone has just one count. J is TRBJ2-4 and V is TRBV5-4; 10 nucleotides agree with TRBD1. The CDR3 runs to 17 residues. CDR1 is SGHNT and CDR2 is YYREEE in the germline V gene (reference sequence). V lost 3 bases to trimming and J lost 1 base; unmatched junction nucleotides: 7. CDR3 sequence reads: CASSSPGTGVAKNIQYF. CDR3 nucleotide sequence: TGTGCCAGCAGCTCGCCCGGGACAGGGGTGGCCAAAAACATTCAGTACTTC.

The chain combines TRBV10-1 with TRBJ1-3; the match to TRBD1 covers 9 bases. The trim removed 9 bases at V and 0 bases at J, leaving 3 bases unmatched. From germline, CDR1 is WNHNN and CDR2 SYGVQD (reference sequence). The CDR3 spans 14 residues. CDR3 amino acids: CARLTGGSGNTIYF. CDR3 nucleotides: TGCGCCAGATTGACAGGGGGCTCTGGAAACACCATATATTTT.

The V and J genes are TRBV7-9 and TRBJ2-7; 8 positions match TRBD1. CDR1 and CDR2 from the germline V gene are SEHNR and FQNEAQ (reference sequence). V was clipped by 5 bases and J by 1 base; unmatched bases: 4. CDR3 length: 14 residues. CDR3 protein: CASSRTGISYEQYF. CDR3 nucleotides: TGTGCCAGCAGCAGGACAGGGATATCCTACGAGCAGTACTTC.

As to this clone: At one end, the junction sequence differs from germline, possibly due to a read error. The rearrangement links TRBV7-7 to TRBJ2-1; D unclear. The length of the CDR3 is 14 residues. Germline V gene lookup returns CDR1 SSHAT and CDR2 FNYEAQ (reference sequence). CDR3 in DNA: TGTGCTAGCAGCTCTCCAGCTCCCGGCAATGAGCAGTTCTTC. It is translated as CASSSPAPGNEQFF.

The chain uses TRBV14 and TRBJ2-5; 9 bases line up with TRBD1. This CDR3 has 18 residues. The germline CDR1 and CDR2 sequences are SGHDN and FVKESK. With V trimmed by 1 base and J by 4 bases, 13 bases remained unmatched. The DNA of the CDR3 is TGTGCCAGCAGCCAAGTGTCGGGACAGGGAGGGAATCGAGAGACCCAGTACTTC. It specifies CASSQVSGQGGNRETQYF.

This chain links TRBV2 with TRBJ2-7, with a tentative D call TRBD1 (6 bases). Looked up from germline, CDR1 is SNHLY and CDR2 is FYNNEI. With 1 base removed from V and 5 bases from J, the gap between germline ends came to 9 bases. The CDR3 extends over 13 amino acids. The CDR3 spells CASSEDRVHEQYF. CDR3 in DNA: TGTGCCAGCAGTGAAGACAGGGTCCACGAGCAGTACTTC.

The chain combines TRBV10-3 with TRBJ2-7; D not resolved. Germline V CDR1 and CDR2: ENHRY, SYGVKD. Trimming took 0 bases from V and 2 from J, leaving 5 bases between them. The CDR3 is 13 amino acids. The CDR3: CAISESTPYEQYF. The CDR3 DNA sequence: TGTGCCATCAGTGAGTCCACCCCCTACGAGCAGTACTTC.

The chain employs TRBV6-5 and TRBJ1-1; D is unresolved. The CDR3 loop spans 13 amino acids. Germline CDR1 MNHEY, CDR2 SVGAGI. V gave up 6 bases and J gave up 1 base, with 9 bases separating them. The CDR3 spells CASSRRANTEAFF. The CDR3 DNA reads TGTGCCAGCAGCCGTAGGGCGAACACTGAAGCTTTCTTT.

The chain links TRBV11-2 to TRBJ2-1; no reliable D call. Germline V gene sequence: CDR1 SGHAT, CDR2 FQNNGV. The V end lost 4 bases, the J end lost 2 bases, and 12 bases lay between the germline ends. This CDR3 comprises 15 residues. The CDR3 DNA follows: TGTGCCAGCAGCTCCCGCCGCATCACCTACAATGAGCAGTTCTTC. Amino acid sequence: CASSSRRITYNEQFF.

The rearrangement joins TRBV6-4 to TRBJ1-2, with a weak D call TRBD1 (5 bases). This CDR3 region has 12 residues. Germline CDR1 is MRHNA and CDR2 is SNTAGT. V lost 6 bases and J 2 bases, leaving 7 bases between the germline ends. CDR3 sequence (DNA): TGTGCCAGCAGGGACAAAAACTATGGCTACACCTTC. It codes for CASRDKNYGYTF.

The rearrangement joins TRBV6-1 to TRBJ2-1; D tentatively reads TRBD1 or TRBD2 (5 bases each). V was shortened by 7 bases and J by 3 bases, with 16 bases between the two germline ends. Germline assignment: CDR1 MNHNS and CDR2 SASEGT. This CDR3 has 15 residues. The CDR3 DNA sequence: TGTGCCAGCACCAGGGTTGAGGGGATCTACAATGAGCAGTTCTTC. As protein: CASTRVEGIYNEQFF.

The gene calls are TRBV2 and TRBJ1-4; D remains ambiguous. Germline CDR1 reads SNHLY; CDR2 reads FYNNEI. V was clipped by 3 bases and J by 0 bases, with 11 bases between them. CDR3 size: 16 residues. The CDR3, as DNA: TGTGCCAGCAGTGATAGATGGATTGCAACTAATGAAAAACTGTTTTTT. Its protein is CASSDRWIATNEKLFF.